This T cell receptor beta chain was recovered during a study of T cells in severe cutaneous drug reactions. For the study at large: Recruitment ran 2011 to 2018 in Taiwan, Thailand and a European registry. Blister fluid/cells and PBMC came from acute- or recovery-stage patients. General observations from the study: One public TCRbeta CDR3 appeared in all seven blister samples, averaging approximately 13%.

Libraries were made by iRepertoire multiplex PCR with TCR subtype-specific primers for bulk and single-cell sequencing. For each CDR3 protein, TCRdb gives one entry from its re-call of the multiplex PCR reads, without DNA. This repertoire includes about 21,000 distinct CDR3 sequences. The donors had carbamazepine-induced Stevens-Johnson syndrome or toxic epidermal necrolysis. Germline CDR1 SGHVS, CDR2 FQNEAQ. This CDR3 comprises 16 residues. In regard to this clonotype: As yet, its antigen is unknown.

The clonotype comes from a human donor with toxic epidermal necrolysis, a severe cutaneous drug reaction. The rearrangement uses TRBV7-8 and TRBJ2-1; with no DNA, the TCRdb D assignment of TRBD2 cannot be verified. Sequenced input: PBMCs. The CDR3: CASSLGGLAAYNEQFF.